This T cell receptor beta chain was identified in a study of blood T cell repertoires in COVID-19. Original processing methods: It was from reference gene primer amplification that nucleated cell counts were estimated. Sequencing used immunoSEQ multiplex PCR; TCRdb keeps in-frame clones, though not all of them. The V and J calls and clone size come from that table; D and trimming were worked out from the DNA. Of 150,000 to 200,000 clones listed, roughly 86% are singletons. From germline, CDR1 is MNHEY and CDR2 SMNVEV (reference sequence). The CDR3 is 15 residues long. V lost 1 base and J 7 bases, leaving 13 bases between the germline ends.

Source material: peripheral blood. The sequence derives from a woman aged 80 or older with COVID-19, enrolled during active disease. This chain links TRBV27 with TRBJ1-4; D gene uncertain. The CDR3 sequence: CASSLFGWSVEKLFF. The CDR3 bases are TGTGCCAGCAGTTTATTTGGTTGGTCGGTTGAAAAACTGTTTTTT.